Here is one TCR beta chain with its context. In its sample, this clonotype was seen a few times. Its antigen target is currently unknown. One base away there is no much larger clone; base qualities are not given. This entry is derived from a study of blood T cells in healthy people across ages (dated by TCRdb to about 2015). Study-level background: In model experiments, template switching captured about one uniquely barcoded TCR beta cDNA molecule for every two T cells. To avoid experimental bias, donors of different ages were randomly spread across the sequencing lanes. The donors were split into four age groups: young (average 16 years), middle-aged (39), aged (over 55) and long-lived (under 90). To track age-related changes in TCR beta repertoire diversity, the study relied on deep sequencing normalized with unique cDNA molecular identifiers. Two additional independent replicas of 1 million unique cDNA reads from the same blood draw were analyzed for two donors (one aged 18 to 29 and one aged 80 or older).

Taken from cysteine to phenylalanine, the CDR3 has 15 residues. Just the 45-base CDR3 DNA is kept, in frame starting at base 1. Sequences MNHNY (CDR1) and SVGAGI (CDR2) are obtained from the germline V gene (reference sequence). V drops 5 bases and J drops 4 bases, leaving 16 bases in between. The 39 donors, aged 6 to 90 years, were systemically healthy Caucasian individuals from Russia. Approximately 10 milliliters of peripheral blood were collected from each donor into EDTA-treated Vacutainer tubes. Ficoll-Paque density-gradient centrifugation was used to isolate PBMCs, with at least 6.5 million obtained per sample. Total RNA, at least 5 micrograms per sample, was extracted from PBMCs with Trizol reagent. The percentages of naive CD45RAhigh/CD27high T cells were determined by flow cytometry on a PBMC aliquot from every donor. The protocol used for the library was 5' RACE. TCRdb records Illumina HiSeq 2500 as the sequencer. The second PCR ran for about 6 to 12 cycles and used a J-beta primer mix along with a sample-barcoded 5' primer. Each TCR beta cDNA molecule received a unique molecular identifier from a template-switch 5' adaptor carrying 12 random nucleotides. Each sample yielded at least 3 million CDR3-containing paired-end reads. All of the RNA was converted into first-strand cDNA using the Mint cDNA synthesis kit, with a TRBC-specific oligonucleotide serving as the primer. After uracil-DNA glycosylase treatment, a first 18-cycle PCR used universal primers M1SS and BC2_uni_R on all cDNA. The paper's processing steps were these. For normalization, 1 million high-quality reads, each with a distinct molecular identifier, were randomly selected from each sample. Instead of being binned into consensus sequences, reads that shared molecular identifiers were thrown out. MiTCR, set to a Q25 quality threshold and the strictest error-elimination algorithm, was used for CDR3 identification, clonotype clustering and error correction. Lower-bound total TCR beta diversity was estimated with a nonparametric unseen species model using Euler transformation. TCRdb trimmed public reads at Q25 via fastp, called clones via MiXCR and kept in-frame beta chains. Rows merge per CDR3 protein into single entries with the most common DNA and genes. The V and J calls and clone size are TCRdb's, not the authors'. The sample records 1.5 million to 2 million distinct CDR3 sequences, 28% of which are singletons. Roughly 8% of the sample belongs to the ten largest clones.

Beyond this particular receptor, the publication reports: A strong correlation was found between observed TCR beta diversity and the percentage of naive T cells measured by flow cytometry. Bulk unsorted PBMC profiling prevented conclusive comparison of naive and antigen-experienced compartments. As age increased, observed TCR beta diversity per million T cells dropped in a roughly linear way, and a significant reduction was already evident by age roughly 40. Donor CMV infection status was unknown, potentially confounding age-related changes in expanded clonotypes. Compared with the aged group, the long-lived group had more naive CD4+ T cells, fewer expanded clones and increased TCR diversity, a pattern suggesting age selection. Total diversity estimates from one million sequenced T cells were considered lower bounds and underestimates.

The rearranged segments are TRBV6-6 and TRBJ2-3, with no D gene named confidently. What was sequenced was blood. The sequence came from a woman aged 25 to 39 in good health. The CDR3 reads as follows: CASSPSLVVADTQYF. The DNA sequence is TGTGCCAGCAGTCCATCCCTAGTGGTCGCAGATACGCAGTATTTT.